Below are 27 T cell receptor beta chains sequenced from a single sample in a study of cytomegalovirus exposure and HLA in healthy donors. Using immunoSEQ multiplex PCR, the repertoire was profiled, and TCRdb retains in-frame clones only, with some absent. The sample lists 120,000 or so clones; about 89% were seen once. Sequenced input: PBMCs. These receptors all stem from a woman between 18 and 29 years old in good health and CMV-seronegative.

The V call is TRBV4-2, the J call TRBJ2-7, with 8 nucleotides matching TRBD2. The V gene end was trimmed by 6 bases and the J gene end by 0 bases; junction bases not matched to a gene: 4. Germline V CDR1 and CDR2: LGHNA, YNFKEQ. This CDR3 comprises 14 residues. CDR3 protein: CASRPGGASYEQYF. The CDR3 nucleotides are TGTGCCAGCAGACCCGGGGGGGCCTCCTACGAGCAGTACTTC.

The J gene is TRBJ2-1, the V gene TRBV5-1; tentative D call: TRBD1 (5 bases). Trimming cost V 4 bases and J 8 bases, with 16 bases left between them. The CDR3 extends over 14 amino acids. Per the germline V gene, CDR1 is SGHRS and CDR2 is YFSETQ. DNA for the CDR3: TGCGCCAGCAGCCGCGCAGGGTCGGTGGATGAGCAGTTCTTC. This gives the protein CASSRAGSVDEQFF.

The DNA of the CDR3 is TGCAGCGTTGAAGATAGGACAGCGAACACTGAAGCTTTCTTT. Translating gives CSVEDRTANTEAFF. The chain links TRBV29-1 to TRBJ1-1, with a tentative D call TRBD1 (6 bases). The CDR3 extends over 14 amino acids. Trimming pared 0 bases from V and 1 base from J, leaving 9 bases between. Germline assignment: CDR1 SQVTM and CDR2 ANQGSEA.

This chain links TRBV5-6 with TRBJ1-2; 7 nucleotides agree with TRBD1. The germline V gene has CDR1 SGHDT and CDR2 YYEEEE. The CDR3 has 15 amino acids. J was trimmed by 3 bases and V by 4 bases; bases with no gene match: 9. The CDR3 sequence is CASSPRDRSHYGYTF. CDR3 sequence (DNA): TGTGCCAGCAGCCCCCGGGACAGAAGTCACTATGGCTACACCTTC.

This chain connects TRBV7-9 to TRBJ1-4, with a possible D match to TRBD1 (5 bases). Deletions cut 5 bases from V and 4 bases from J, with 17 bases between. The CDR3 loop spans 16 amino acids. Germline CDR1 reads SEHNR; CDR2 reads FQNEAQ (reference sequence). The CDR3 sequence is CASSPRGNRLNEKLFF. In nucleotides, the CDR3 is TGTGCCAGCAGCCCCCGGGGGAACAGGCTTAATGAAAAACTGTTTTTT. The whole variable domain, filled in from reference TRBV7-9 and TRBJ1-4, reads DTGVSQNPRHKITKRGQNVTFRCDPISEHNRLYWYRQTLGQGPEFLTYFQNEAQLEKSRLLSDRFSAERPKGSFSTLEIQRTEQGDSAMYLCASSPRGNRLNEKLFFGSGTQLSVL.

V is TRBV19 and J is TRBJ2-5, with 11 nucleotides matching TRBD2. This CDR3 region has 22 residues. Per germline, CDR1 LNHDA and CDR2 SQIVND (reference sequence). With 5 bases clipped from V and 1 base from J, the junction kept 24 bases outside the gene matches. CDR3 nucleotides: TGTGCCAGTAGTTGGGGGAGGAGGGCCGGCCTAGCGGGAGGCTACCTCCAAGAGACCCAGTACTTC. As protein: CASSWGRRAGLAGGYLQETQYF.

The CDR3 region has the DNA TGTGCCAGCAGTAGACTAGACGTCGCACTTGAGCAGTTCTTC. It translates to CASSRLDVALEQFF. This sequence joins TRBV2 and TRBJ2-1, with a weak D call TRBD2 (6 bases). CDR1 is SNHLY, CDR2 FYNNEI, per germline. CDR3 length: 14 residues. The V end lost 5 bases, the J end lost 9 bases, and 17 bases lay between the germline ends.

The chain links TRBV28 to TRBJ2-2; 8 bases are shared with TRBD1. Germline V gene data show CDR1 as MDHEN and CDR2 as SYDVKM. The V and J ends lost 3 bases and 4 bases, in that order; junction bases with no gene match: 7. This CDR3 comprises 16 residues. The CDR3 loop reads CASSFRTGKGTGELFF. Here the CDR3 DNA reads TGTGCCAGCAGTTTCCGGACAGGGAAGGGCACCGGGGAGCTGTTTTTT. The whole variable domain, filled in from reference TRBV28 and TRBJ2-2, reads DVKVTQSSRYLVKRTGEKVFLECVQDMDHENMFWYRQDPGLGLRLIYFSYDVKMKEKGDIPEGYSVSREKKERFSLILESASTNQTSMYLCASSFRTGKGTGELFFGEGSRLTVL.

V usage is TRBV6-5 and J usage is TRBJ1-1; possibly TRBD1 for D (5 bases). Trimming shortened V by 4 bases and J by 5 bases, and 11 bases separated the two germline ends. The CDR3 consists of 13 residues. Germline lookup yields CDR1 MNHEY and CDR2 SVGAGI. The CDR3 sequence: CASSFGGETEAFF. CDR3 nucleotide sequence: TGTGCCAGCAGTTTCGGGGGAGAGACTGAAGCTTTCTTT.

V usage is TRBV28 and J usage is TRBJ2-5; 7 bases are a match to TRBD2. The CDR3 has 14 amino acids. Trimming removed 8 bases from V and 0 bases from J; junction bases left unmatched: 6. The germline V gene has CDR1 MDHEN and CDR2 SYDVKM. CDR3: CASGSGTNQETQYF. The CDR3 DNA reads TGTGCCAGCGGCTCCGGGACTAACCAAGAGACCCAGTACTTC. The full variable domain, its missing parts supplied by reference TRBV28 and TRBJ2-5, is DVKVTQSSRYLVKRTGEKVFLECVQDMDHENMFWYRQDPGLGLRLIYFSYDVKMKEKGDIPEGYSVSREKKERFSLILESASTNQTSMYLCASGSGTNQETQYFGPGTRLLVL.

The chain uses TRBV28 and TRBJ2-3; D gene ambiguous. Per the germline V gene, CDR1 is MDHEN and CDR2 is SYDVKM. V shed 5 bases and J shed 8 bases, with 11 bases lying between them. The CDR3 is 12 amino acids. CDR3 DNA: TGTGCCAGCAGTCCAAACCTGAGTACGCAGTATTTT. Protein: CASSPNLSTQYF.

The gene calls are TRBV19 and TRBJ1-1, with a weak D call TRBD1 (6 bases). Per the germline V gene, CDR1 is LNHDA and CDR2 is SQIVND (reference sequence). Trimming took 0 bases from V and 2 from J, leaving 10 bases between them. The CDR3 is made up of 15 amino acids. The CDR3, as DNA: TGTGCCAGTAGTATAGACGACAGGCCTAACACTGAAGCTTTCTTT. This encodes CASSIDDRPNTEAFF.

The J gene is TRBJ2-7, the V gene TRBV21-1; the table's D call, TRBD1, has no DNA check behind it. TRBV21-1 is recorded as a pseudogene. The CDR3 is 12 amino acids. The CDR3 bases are TGTGCCAGCACCCACAGGGGGCCCGAGCAGTACTTC. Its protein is CASTHRGPEQYF.

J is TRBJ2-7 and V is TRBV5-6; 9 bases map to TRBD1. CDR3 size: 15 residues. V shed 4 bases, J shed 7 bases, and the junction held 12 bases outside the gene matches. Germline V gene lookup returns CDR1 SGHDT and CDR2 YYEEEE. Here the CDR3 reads CASSMAGTGTREQYF. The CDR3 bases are TGTGCCAGCAGCATGGCCGGGACAGGGACGCGGGAGCAGTACTTC.

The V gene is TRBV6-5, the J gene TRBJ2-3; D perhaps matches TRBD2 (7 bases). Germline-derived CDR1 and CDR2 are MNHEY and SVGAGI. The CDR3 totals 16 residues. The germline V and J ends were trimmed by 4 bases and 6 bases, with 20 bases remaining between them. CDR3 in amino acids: CASSSEGGRARDTQYF. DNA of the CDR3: TGTGCCAGCAGTTCTGAGGGGGGGAGGGCCCGGGATACGCAGTATTTT.

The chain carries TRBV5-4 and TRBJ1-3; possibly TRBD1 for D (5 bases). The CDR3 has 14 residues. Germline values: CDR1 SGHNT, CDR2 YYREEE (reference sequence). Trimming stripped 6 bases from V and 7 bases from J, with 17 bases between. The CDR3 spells CASTPFVGANTIYF. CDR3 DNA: TGTGCCAGCACTCCTTTCGTTGGGGCGAACACCATATATTTT.

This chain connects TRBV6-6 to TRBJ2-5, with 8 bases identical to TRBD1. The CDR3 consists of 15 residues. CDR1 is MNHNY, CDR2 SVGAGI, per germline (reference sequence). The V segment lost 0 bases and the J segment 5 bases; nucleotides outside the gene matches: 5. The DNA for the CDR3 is TGTGCCAGCAGTTACTCGCCGCGGACAGGGGAGACCCAGTACTTC. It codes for CASSYSPRTGETQYF.

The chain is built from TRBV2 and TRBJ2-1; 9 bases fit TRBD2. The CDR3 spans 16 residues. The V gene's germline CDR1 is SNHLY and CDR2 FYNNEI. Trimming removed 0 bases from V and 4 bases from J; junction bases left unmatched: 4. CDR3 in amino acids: CASSEARLAGYNEQFF. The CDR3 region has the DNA TGTGCCAGCAGTGAAGCAAGGCTAGCGGGGTACAATGAGCAGTTCTTC.

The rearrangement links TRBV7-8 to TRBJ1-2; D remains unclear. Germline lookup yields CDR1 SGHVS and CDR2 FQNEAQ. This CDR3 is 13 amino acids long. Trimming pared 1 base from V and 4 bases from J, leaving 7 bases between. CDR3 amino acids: CASSLGAGYGYTF. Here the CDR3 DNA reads TGTGCCAGCAGCTTAGGGGCGGGCTATGGCTACACCTTC.

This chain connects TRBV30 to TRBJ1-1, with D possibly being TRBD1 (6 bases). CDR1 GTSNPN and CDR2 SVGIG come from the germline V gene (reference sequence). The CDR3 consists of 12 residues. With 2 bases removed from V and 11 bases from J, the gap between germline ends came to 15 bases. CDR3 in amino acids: CAWSRRGAGAFF. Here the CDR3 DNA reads TGTGCCTGGAGTCGTCGGGGGGCAGGGGCTTTCTTT.

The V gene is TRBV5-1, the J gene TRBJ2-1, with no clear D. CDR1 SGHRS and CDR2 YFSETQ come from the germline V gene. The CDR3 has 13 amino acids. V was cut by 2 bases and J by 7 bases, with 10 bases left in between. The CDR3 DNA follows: TGCGCCAGCAGCTTCCAGACTGGAAATGAGCAGTTCTTC. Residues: CASSFQTGNEQFF.

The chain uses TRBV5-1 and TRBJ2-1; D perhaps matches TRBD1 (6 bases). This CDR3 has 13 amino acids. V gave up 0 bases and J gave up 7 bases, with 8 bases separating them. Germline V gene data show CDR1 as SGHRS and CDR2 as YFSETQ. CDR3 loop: CASSLVRGNEQFF. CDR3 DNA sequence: TGCGCCAGCAGCTTGGTCAGGGGTAATGAGCAGTTCTTC.

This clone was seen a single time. The CDR3 coding sequence is TGCGCCAGCAGCCGAGGGGCCGGGACAGGGATAACAGATACGCAGTATTTT. Translated: CASSRGAGTGITDTQYF. The chain carries TRBV5-1 and TRBJ2-3; 9 nucleotides line up with TRBD1. The CDR3 spans 17 residues. Germline lookup yields CDR1 SGHRS and CDR2 YFSETQ. J was trimmed by 3 bases and V by 4 bases; bases with no gene match: 12.

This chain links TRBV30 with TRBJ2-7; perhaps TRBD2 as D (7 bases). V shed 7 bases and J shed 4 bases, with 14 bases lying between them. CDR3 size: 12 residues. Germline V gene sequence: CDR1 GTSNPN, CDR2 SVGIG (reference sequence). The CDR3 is CAFGGARYEQYF. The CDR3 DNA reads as TGTGCCTTTGGGGGGGCTCGGTACGAGCAGTACTTC.

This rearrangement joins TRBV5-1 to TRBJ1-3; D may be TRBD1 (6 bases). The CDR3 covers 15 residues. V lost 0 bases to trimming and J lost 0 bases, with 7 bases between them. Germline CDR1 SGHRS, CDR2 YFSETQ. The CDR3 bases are TGCGCCAGCAGCTTGGAAGGGGGCTCTGGAAACACCATATATTTT. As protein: CASSLEGGSGNTIYF. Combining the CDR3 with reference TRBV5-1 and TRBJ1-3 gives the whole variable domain KAGVTQTPRYLIKTRGQQVTLSCSPISGHRSVSWYQQTPGQGLQFLFEYFSETQRNKGNFPGRFSGRQFSNSRSEMNVSTLELGDSALYLCASSLEGGSGNTIYFGEGSWLTVV.

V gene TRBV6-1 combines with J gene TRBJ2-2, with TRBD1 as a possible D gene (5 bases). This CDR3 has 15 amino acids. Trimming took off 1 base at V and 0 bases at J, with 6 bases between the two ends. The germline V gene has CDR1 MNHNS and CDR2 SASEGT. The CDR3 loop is CASSEGGSNTGELFF. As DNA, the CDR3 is TGTGCCAGCAGTGAAGGGGGCTCGAACACCGGGGAGCTGTTTTTT.

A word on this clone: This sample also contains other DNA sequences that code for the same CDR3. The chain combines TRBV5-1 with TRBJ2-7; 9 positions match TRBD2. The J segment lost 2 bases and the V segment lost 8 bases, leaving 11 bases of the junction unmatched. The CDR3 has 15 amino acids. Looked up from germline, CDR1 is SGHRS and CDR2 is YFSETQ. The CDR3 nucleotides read TGCGCCAGTTCCCTTAGCGGGAGCGGGACCTACGAGCAGTACTTC. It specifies CASSLSGSGTYEQYF.